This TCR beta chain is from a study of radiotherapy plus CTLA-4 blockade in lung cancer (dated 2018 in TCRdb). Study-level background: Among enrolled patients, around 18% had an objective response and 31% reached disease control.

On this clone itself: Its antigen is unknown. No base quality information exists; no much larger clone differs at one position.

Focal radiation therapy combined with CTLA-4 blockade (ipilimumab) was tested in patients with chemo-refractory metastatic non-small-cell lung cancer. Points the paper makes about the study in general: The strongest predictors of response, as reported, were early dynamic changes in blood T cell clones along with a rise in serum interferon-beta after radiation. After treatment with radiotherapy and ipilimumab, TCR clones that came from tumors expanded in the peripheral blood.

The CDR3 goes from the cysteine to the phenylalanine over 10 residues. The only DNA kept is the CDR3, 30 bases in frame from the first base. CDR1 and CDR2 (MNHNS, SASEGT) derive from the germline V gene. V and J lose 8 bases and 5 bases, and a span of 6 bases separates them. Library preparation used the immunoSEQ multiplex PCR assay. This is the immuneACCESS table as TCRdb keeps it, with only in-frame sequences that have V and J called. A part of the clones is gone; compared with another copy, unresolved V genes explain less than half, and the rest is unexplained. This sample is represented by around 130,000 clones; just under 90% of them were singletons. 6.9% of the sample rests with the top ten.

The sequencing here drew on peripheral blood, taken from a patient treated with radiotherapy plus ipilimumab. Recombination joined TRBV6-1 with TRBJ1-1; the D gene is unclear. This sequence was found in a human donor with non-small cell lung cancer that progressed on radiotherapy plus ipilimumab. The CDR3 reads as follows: CASLGTEAFF. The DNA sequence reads TGTGCCAGCTTAGGGACTGAAGCTTTCTTT.